Listed here are 17 T cell receptor beta chains from one sample, sequenced in a study of Ad26.COV2.S vaccination and SARS-CoV-2 variants. Treatment in this sample: some 20 received Ad26.COV2.S at low or high dose, single or two shots; about five received placebo; per-sample allocation not given. All samples were drawn on day 63, counting from the first vaccine or placebo injection. The repertoire was sequenced with immunoSEQ multiplex PCR; TCRdb's copy has only in-frame clones and lacks some. The data show about 320,000 clones, around 85% seen once. The starting material was peripheral blood, obtained in a trial of Ad26.COV2.S vaccine versus placebo. The source of these receptors is a person between 18 and 59 years old who received the Ad26.COV2.S COVID-19 vaccine or a placebo.

V usage is TRBV7-5 and J usage is TRBJ1-1. TRBV7-5 is termed a pseudogene. This CDR3 has 14 residues. The CDR3 DNA reads as TGTGTCAGAAGCTTAGAAGTAAGGAGCACTGAAGCTTTCTTT. Residues: CVRSLEVRSTEAFF.

V is TRBV5-6 and J is TRBJ1-6; TRBD1 aligns across 11 bases. Germline assignment: CDR1 SGHDT and CDR2 YYEEEE. Losses at the gene ends were 0 bases for V and 6 bases for J; bases not matched to a gene: 5. The CDR3 is 17 residues long. CDR3 sequence reads: CASSLAGTGGGNSPLHF. For the CDR3, the DNA is TGTGCCAGCAGCTTGGCCGGGACAGGGGGAGGTAATTCACCCCTCCACTTT.

The chain joins TRBV11-1 to TRBJ1-1; no reliable D call. V lost 0 bases to trimming and J lost 3 bases, with 14 bases between them. The CDR3 covers 16 residues. Germline V gene lookup returns CDR1 SGHAT and CDR2 FQDESV (reference sequence). CDR3 DNA sequence: TGTGCCAGCAGCTTAGCGCGAGGGAATGGGGACACTGAAGCTTTCTTT. This gives the protein CASSLARGNGDTEAFF.

This chain links TRBV18 with TRBJ2-5; either TRBD1 or TRBD2 may fit D (6 bases each). CDR3 length: 13 residues. Trimming stripped 3 bases from V and 5 bases from J, with 10 bases between. CDR1 and CDR2 from the germline V gene are KGHSH and LQKENI. The CDR3 here is CASSPGGGETQYF. CDR3 coding DNA: TGTGCCAGCTCACCCGGAGGGGGGGAGACCCAGTACTTC.

The V gene is TRBV2, the J gene TRBJ1-1; no reliable D call. From germline, CDR1 is SNHLY and CDR2 FYNNEI. The germline V and J ends were trimmed by 5 bases and 7 bases, with 14 bases remaining between them. This CDR3 has 13 amino acids. The CDR3, as DNA: TGTGCCAGCAGTCATATACAGAGGTTTGAAGCTTTCTTT. Residues: CASSHIQRFEAFF.

Only one count was recorded for this clone. The rearrangement links TRBV2 to TRBJ2-5; 7 bases line up with TRBD2. CDR1 and CDR2 (germline): SNHLY, FYNNEI. The CDR3 spans 14 residues. V was pared by 8 bases and J by 5 bases, with 11 bases of the junction left unmatched. The CDR3 nucleotides are TGTGCCAGCTCTTTGGACCATAGCGGGGAGACCCAGTACTTC. Protein product: CASSLDHSGETQYF.

This chain links TRBV4-1 with TRBJ2-7; D may be TRBD1 (5 bases). The germline gives CDR1 MGHRA, CDR2 YSYEKL. V gave up 2 bases and J gave up 4 bases, with 6 bases separating them. This CDR3 has 12 amino acids. In DNA form, the CDR3 reads TGCGCCAGCAGCCAAACAGGATACGAGCAGTACTTC. Residues: CASSQTGYEQYF.

V usage is TRBV7-2 and J usage is TRBJ2-5; no firm D call. The CDR3 covers 14 residues. Trimming stripped 5 bases from V and 2 bases from J, with 12 bases between. In germline, CDR1 is SGHTA, CDR2 FQGNSA. For the CDR3, the DNA is TGTGCCAGCAGCCCCTCCCGGGCTCAAGAGACCCAGTACTTC. Translating it yields CASSPSRAQETQYF.

This chain links TRBV6-5 with TRBJ2-5, with no clear D. Germline CDR1 MNHEY, CDR2 SVGAGI. Deletions cut 5 bases from V and 4 bases from J, with 11 bases between. This CDR3 comprises 13 residues. The CDR3 sequence is CASSPSIRETQYF. CDR3 nucleotides: TGTGCCAGCAGTCCTAGTATTAGAGAGACCCAGTACTTC.

CDR3 sequence: CAWSVREAGPWGNQPQHF. CDR3 in DNA: TGTGCCTGGAGTGTACGGGAAGCGGGCCCCTGGGGCAATCAGCCCCAGCATTTT. This sequence joins TRBV30 and TRBJ1-5; no clear D gene. The V and J ends lost 0 bases and 2 bases respectively, with 20 bases between them. Germline values: CDR1 GTSNPN, CDR2 SVGIG (reference sequence). CDR3 length: 18 amino acids.

The chain has TRBV7-3 and TRBJ2-7; 11 nucleotides line up with TRBD2. CDR3 length: 14 residues. V trimming: 5 bases; J trimming: 7 bases; junction bases outside the gene matches: 7. Germline assignment: CDR1 SGHTA and CDR2 FQGTGA. CDR3: CASSPGTSGSEQYF. The CDR3 region has the DNA TGTGCCAGCAGCCCCGGGACTAGCGGTAGTGAGCAGTACTTC.

This sequence joins TRBV20-1 and TRBJ2-7; TRBD1 might be the D (6 bases). The V and J ends lost 3 bases and 4 bases respectively, with 19 bases between them. This CDR3 is 15 amino acids long. Germline CDR1 reads DFQATT; CDR2 reads SNEGSKA (reference sequence). CDR3: CSASSPDRTRYEQYF. CDR3 coding DNA: TGCAGTGCTAGTTCCCCAGACAGGACCCGTTACGAGCAGTACTTC.

The chain joins TRBV20-1 to TRBJ2-1; D is undetermined. Germline assignment: CDR1 DFQATT and CDR2 SNEGSKA (reference sequence). The germline V and J ends were trimmed by 5 bases and 8 bases, with 7 bases remaining between them. This CDR3 spans 10 amino acids. This chain's CDR3 is CSARNYEQFF. The CDR3 region has the DNA TGCAGTGCTCGCAACTATGAGCAGTTCTTC.

As concerns this clone: Different DNA sequences within this sample yield the same CDR3. CDR3 bases: TGTGCCAGCAGTTTGGGAAACACCATATATTTT. Translated, it gives CASSLGNTIYF. The gene calls are TRBV28 and TRBJ1-3; D gene unclear. The V and J ends lost 3 bases and 4 bases respectively, with 1 base between them. The germline V gene has CDR1 MDHEN and CDR2 SYDVKM. CDR3 length equals 11 residues. The variable domain in full, completed from reference TRBV28 and TRBJ1-3, reads DVKVTQSSRYLVKRTGEKVFLECVQDMDHENMFWYRQDPGLGLRLIYFSYDVKMKEKGDIPEGYSVSREKKERFSLILESASTNQTSMYLCASSLGNTIYFGEGSWLTVV.

Only one count was recorded for this clone. Within the sample, other DNA sequences also encode this same CDR3. The CDR3 DNA reads as TGTGCCAGCAGCACGGGACCAGCCTATGGCTACACCTTC. This translates into CASSTGPAYGYTF. J is TRBJ1-2 and V is TRBV12-3 or TRBV12-4; tentative D call: TRBD1 (5 bases). V gave up 6 bases and J gave up 4 bases, with 12 bases separating them. The length of the CDR3 is 13 residues.

The chain employs TRBV3-1 (or the pseudogene TRBV3-2) and TRBJ2-3; 8 bases agree with TRBD1. With 4 bases clipped from V and 7 bases from J, the junction kept 13 bases outside the gene matches. The CDR3 runs 16 residues. Per the germline V gene, CDR1 is LGHDT and CDR2 is YNNKEL (reference sequence). CDR3 in amino acids: CASSPSMDRVGYTQYF. The CDR3 DNA reads TGTGCCAGCAGCCCCAGTATGGACAGGGTTGGGTATACGCAGTATTTT.

This chain connects TRBV10-3 to TRBJ2-2; D is uncertain. The CDR3 loop spans 11 amino acids. The germline V and J ends were trimmed by 6 bases and 6 bases, with 5 bases remaining between them. CDR1 is ENHRY, CDR2 SYGVKD, per germline. The CDR3 DNA reads as TGTGCCATCAGGGGGTCCGGGGAGCTGTTTTTT. This gives the protein CAIRGSGELFF.